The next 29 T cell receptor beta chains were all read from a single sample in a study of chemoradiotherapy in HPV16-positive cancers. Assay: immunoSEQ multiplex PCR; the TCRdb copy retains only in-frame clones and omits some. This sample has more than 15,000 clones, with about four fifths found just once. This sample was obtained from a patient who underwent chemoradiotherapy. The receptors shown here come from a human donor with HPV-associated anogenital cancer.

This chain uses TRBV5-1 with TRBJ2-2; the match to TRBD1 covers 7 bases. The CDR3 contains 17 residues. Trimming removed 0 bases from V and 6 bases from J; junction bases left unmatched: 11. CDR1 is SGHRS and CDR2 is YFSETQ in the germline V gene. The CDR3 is CASSLGDSSQLAGELFF. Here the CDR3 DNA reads TGCGCCAGCAGCTTGGGGGACAGTTCACAGTTGGCCGGGGAGCTGTTTTTT.

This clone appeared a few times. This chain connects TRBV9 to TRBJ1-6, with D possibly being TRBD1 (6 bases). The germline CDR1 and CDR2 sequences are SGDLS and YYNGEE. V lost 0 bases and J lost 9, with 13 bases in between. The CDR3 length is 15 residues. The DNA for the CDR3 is TGTGCCAGCAGCGTAGTACCGGAGGGGGGTTCACCCCTCCACTTT. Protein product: CASSVVPEGGSPLHF.

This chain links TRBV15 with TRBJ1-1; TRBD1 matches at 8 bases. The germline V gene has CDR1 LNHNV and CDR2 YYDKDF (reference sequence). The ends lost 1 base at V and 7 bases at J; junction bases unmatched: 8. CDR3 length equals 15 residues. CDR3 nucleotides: TGTGCCACCAGCAGAGTTGGACAGGGTTTTAGTGAAGCTTTCTTT. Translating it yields CATSRVGQGFSEAFF.

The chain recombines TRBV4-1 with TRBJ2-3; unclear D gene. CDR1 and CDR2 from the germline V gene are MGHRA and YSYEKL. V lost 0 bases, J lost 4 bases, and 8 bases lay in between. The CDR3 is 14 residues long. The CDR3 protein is CASSQETRADTQYF. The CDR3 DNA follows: TGCGCCAGCAGCCAAGAAACACGGGCAGATACGCAGTATTTT.

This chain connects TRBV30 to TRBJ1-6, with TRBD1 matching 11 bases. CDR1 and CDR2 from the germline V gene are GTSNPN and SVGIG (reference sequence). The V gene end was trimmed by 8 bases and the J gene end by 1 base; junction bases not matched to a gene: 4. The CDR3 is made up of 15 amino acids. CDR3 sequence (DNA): TGTGCCGGGACAGGGGGTAGTTCCTATAATTCACCCCTCCACTTT. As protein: CAGTGGSSYNSPLHF.

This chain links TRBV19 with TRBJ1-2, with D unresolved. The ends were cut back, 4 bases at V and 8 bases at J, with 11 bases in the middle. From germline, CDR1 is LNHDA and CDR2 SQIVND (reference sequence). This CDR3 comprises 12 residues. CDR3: CASSTSGRGYTF. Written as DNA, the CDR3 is TGTGCCAGTAGTACCTCCGGGAGGGGCTACACCTTC.

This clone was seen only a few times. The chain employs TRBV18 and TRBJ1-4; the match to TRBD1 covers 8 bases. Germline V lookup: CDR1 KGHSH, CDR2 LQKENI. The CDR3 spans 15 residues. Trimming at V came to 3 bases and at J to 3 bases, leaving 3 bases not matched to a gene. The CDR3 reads CASSPSQGANEKLFF. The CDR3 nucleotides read TGTGCCAGCTCACCCTCACAGGGGGCTAATGAAAAACTGTTTTTT. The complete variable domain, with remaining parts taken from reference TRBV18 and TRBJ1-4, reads NAGVMQNPRHLVRRRGQEARLRCSPMKGHSHVYWYRQLPEEGLKFMVYLQKENIIDESGMPKERFSAEFPKEGPSILRIQQVVRGDSAAYFCASSPSQGANEKLFFGSGTQLSVL.

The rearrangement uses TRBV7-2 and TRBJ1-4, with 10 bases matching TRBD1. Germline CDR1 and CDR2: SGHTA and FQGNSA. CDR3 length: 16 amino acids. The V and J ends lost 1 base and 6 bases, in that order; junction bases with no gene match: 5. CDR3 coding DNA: TGTGCCAGCAGCTTAGGGGACAGGGGTCCGGATGAAAAACTGTTTTTT. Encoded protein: CASSLGDRGPDEKLFF.

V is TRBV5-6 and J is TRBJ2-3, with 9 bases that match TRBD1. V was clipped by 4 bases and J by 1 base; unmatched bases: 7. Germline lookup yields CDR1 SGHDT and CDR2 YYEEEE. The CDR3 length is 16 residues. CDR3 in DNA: TGTGCCAGCAGCCAGACGACAGGGGGAGGCACAGATACGCAGTATTTT. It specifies CASSQTTGGGTDTQYF.

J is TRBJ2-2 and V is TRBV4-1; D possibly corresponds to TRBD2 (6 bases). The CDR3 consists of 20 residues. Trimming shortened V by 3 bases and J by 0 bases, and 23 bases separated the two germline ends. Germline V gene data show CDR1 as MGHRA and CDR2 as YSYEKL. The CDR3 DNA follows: TGCGCCAGCAGCCACGTCGGAGGGGTACGAAGAGTCACGAACACCGGGGAGCTGTTTTTT. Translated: CASSHVGGVRRVTNTGELFF.

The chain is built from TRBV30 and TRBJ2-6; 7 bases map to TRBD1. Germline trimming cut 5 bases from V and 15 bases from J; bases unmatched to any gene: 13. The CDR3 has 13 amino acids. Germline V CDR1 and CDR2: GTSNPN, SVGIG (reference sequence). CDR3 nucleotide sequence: TGTGCCTGGGACATATTCGGGACAGAGGGCCTGACTTTC. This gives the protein CAWDIFGTEGLTF.

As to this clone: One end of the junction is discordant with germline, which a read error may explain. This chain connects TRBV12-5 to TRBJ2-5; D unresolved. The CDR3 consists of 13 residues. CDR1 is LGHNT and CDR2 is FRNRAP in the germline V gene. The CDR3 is CASGSDHQGTQYF. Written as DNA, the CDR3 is TGTGCTAGTGGTTCCGATCACCAAGGGACCCAGTACTTC.

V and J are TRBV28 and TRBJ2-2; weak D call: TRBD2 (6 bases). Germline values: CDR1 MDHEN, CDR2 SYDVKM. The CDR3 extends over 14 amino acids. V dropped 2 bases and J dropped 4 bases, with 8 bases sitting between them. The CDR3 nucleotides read TGTGCCAGCAGTTTAGGGGGGATCACCGGGGAGCTGTTTTTT. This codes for CASSLGGITGELFF.

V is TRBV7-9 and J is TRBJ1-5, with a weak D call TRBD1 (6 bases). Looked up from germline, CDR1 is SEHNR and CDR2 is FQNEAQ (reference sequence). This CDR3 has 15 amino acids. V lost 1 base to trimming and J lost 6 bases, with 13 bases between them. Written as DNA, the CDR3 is TGTGCCAGCAGCTTAGGAACAGGGTTCGGTCAGCCCCAGCATTTT. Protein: CASSLGTGFGQPQHF.

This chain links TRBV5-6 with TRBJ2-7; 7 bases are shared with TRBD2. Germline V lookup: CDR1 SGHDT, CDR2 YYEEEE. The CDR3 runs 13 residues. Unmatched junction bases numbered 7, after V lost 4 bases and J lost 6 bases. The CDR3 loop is CASSRREGGEQYF. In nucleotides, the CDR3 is TGTGCCAGCAGCCGGAGGGAGGGAGGCGAGCAGTACTTC.

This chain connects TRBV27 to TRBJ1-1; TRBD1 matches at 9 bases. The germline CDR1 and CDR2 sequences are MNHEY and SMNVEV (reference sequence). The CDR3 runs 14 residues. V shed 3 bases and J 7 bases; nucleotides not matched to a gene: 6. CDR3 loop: CASSLGQGISEAFF. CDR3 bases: TGTGCCAGCAGTTTGGGACAGGGTATCAGTGAAGCTTTCTTT.

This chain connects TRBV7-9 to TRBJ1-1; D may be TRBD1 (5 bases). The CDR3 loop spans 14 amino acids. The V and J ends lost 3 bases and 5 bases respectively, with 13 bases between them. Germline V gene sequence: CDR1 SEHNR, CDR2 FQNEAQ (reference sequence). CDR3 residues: CASSFIGAKTEAFF. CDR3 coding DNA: TGTGCCAGCAGCTTCATAGGGGCTAAGACTGAAGCTTTCTTT.

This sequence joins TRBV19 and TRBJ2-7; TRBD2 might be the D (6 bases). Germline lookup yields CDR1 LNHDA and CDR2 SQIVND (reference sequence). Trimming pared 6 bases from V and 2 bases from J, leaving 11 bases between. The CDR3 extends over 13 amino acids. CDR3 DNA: TGTGCCAGTAGAGGGACTCCGACCTACGAGCAGTACTTC. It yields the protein CASRGTPTYEQYF.

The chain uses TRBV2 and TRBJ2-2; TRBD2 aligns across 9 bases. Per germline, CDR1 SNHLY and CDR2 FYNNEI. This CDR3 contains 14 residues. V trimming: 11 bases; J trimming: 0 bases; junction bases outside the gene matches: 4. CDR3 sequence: CAGGTSTNTGELFF. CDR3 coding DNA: TGTGCCGGGGGGACTAGCACGAACACCGGGGAGCTGTTTTTT. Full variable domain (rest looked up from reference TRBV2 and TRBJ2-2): EPEVTQTPSHQVTQMGQEVILRCVPISNHLYFYWYRQILGQKVEFLVSFYNNEISEKSEIFDDQFSVERPDGSNFTLKIRSTKLEDSAMYFCAGGTSTNTGELFFGEGSRLTVL.

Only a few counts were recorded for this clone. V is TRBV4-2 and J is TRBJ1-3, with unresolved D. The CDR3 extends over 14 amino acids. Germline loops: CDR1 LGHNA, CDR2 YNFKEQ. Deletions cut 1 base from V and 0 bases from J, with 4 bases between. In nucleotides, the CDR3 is TGTGCCAGCAGCCAAGGCCCCTCTGGAAACACCATATATTTT. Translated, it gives CASSQGPSGNTIYF.

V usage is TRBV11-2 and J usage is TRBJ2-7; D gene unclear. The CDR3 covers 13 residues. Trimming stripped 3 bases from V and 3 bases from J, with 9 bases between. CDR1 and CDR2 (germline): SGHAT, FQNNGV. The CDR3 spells CASSLDGYYEQYF. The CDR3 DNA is TGTGCCAGCAGCTTGGACGGATACTACGAGCAGTACTTC.

The CDR3 protein is CASSLTTGASYNEQFF. CDR3 nucleotides: TGCGCCAGCAGCTTGACTACAGGGGCCTCCTACAATGAGCAGTTCTTC. The V gene is TRBV5-1, the J gene TRBJ2-1, with 7 bases aligning to TRBD1. CDR1 is SGHRS and CDR2 is YFSETQ in the germline V gene. This CDR3 spans 16 amino acids. With V trimmed by 1 base and J by 0 bases, 4 bases remained unmatched.

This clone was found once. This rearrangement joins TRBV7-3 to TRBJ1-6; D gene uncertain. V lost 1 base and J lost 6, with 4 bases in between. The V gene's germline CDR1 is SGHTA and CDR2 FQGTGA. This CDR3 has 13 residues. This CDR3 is CASSLNSNSPLHF. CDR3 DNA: TGTGCCAGCAGCTTAAATAGTAATTCACCCCTCCACTTT.

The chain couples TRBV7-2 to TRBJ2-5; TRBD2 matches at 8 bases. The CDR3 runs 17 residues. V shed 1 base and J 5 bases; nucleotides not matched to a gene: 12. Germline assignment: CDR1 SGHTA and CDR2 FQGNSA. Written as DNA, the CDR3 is TGTGCCAGCAGCTTAGTTCACCGGGGGGGCGCGGGGGAGACCCAGTACTTC. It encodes CASSLVHRGGAGETQYF.

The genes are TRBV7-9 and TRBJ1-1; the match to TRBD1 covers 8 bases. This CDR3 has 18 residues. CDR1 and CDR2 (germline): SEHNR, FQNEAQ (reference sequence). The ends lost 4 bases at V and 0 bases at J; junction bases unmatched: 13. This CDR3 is CASSSTLSGQGLNTEAFF. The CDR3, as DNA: TGTGCCAGCAGCTCTACTCTATCAGGACAGGGTCTGAACACTGAAGCTTTCTTT.

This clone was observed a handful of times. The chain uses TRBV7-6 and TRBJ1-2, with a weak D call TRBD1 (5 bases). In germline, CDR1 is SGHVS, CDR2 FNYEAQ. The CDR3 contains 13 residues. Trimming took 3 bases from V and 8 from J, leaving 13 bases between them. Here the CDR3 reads CASSFEQGDGYTF. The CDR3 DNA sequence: TGTGCCAGCAGCTTCGAGCAGGGAGACGGCTACACCTTC.

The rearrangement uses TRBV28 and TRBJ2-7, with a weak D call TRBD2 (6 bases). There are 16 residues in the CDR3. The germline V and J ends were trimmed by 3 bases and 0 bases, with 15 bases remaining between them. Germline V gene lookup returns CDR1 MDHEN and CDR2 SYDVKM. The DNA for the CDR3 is TGTGCCAGCAGTTTCCCCGGCCAGGGACTCTCCTACGAGCAGTACTTC. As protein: CASSFPGQGLSYEQYF.

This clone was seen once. CDR3 bases: TGTGCCAGCAGCCAACAGGCAACTAATGAAAAACTGTTTTTT. Residues: CASSQQATNEKLFF. The rearrangement joins TRBV7-9 to TRBJ1-4, with D possibly TRBD1 on 5 matching bases. The CDR3 has 14 amino acids. Looked up from germline, CDR1 is SEHNR and CDR2 is FQNEAQ (reference sequence). Trimming took off 5 bases at V and 0 bases at J, with 7 bases between the two ends.

The CDR3 region is CASSNTDTQYF. The CDR3 DNA is TGTGCCAGTAGTAACACGGATACGCAGTATTTT. The V gene is TRBV19, the J gene TRBJ2-3; no clear D. Germline lookup yields CDR1 LNHDA and CDR2 SQIVND (reference sequence). This CDR3 spans 11 amino acids. Trimming took 4 bases from V and 6 from J, leaving 5 bases between them.